The rows below give T cell receptor beta chains drawn from one sample of a study of cytomegalovirus exposure and HLA in healthy donors. Measured with immunoSEQ multiplex PCR; TCRdb has only the in-frame clones, and not every one. In the table there are 200,000 or so clones, around 83% of which are singletons. Sequenced sample: PBMCs. The receptors were sampled from a woman between 18 and 30 years old in good health and CMV-seronegative. Each CDR3 is given with its conserved first and last residue. A D gene is named only where the DNA matches it firmly. A clone size is listed for some rows: how often the clone was seen (once, few, many), or a class if it is expanded.

D,V,J,size,CDR3,DNA
TRBD1,TRBV4-1,TRBJ2-7,-,CASSHPGQGVYEQYF,TGCGCCAGCAGCCACCCGGGACAGGGGGTCTACGAGCAGTACTTC
TRBD1,TRBV25-1,TRBJ2-3,once,CASSEGLQGADTQYF,TGTGCCAGCAGTGAAGGGTTGCAGGGGGCAGATACGCAGTATTTT
-,TRBV5-6,TRBJ2-3,few,CASSLSQGAHTDTQYF,TGTGCCAGCAGCTTGTCCCAAGGGGCCCACACAGATACGCAGTATTTT
-,TRBV4-2,TRBJ1-2,-,CASSPGPYGYTF,TGTGCCAGCAGCCCAGGGCCTTATGGCTACACCTTC
TRBD1,TRBV28,TRBJ2-5,once,CASSPTGDGETQYF,TGTGCCAGCAGTCCGACAGGGGATGGAGAGACCCAGTACTTC
TRBD1,TRBV5-4,TRBJ2-7,-,CASSAGTGLYEQYF,TGTGCCAGCAGCGCCGGGACAGGGTTATACGAGCAGTACTTC
TRBD1,TRBV27,TRBJ2-7,once,CASSLATGDYEQYF,TGTGCCAGCAGTTTAGCCACAGGGGACTACGAGCAGTACTTC
-,TRBV27,TRBJ2-1,-,CASSLGGVAYNEQFF,TGTGCCAGCAGTCTGGGGGGAGTGGCCTACAATGAGCAGTTCTTC
TRBD1,TRBV5-1,TRBJ1-2,-,CASSPGQETYGYTF,TGCGCCAGCAGCCCGGGACAGGAGACCTATGGCTACACCTTC
-,TRBV5-4,TRBJ1-4,-,CASSSETGSEKLFF,TGTGCCAGCAGTTCCGAGACAGGCTCGGAAAAACTGTTTTTT
-,TRBV25-1,TRBJ2-2,-,CASSGLGQNTGELFF,TGTGCCAGCAGTGGGTTGGGACAGAACACCGGGGAGCTGTTTTTT
-,TRBV5-1,TRBJ2-7,-,CASSKAGSNEQYF,TGCGCCAGCAGCAAGGCAGGGTCCAACGAGCAGTACTTC
TRBD2,TRBV6-6,TRBJ2-7,-,CASSPPGGVRYEQYF,TGTGCCAGCAGCCCGCCTGGGGGGGTACGGTACGAGCAGTACTTC
TRBD1,TRBV5-1,TRBJ2-5,-,CASSGQGGQETQYF,TGCGCCAGCAGCGGACAGGGGGGACAAGAGACCCAGTACTTC
-,TRBV7-9,TRBJ1-3,few,CASSLTGSGNTIYF,TGTGCCAGCAGCCTAACAGGGTCTGGAAACACCATATATTTT
TRBD1,TRBV6-4,TRBJ1-2,-,CASRDTGASGYTF,TGTGCCAGCAGAGATACAGGGGCATCTGGCTACACCTTC
-,TRBV13,TRBJ1-2,-,CASSFSQDGYTF,TGTGCCAGCAGCTTTTCACAGGATGGCTACACCTTC
-,TRBV18,TRBJ1-1,-,CASSPWGPNMNTEAFF,TGTGCCAGCTCACCATGGGGGCCTAACATGAACACTGAAGCTTTCTTT
TRBD2,TRBV14,TRBJ2-3,-,CASSPGGRALADTQYF,TGTGCCAGCAGCCCTGGGGGGAGGGCCTTAGCCGATACGCAGTATTTT
-,TRBV5-5,TRBJ1-1,once,CASSLADTEAFF,TGTGCCAGCAGCTTGGCGGACACTGAAGCTTTCTTT
-,TRBV25-1,TRBJ2-7,once,CASSDLLSEQYF,TGTGCCAGCAGTGACCTCCTTAGCGAGCAGTACTTC
-,TRBV30,TRBJ1-2,-,CACQDLQNGYTF,TGTGCCTGTCAGGATCTCCAGAATGGCTACACCTTC
-,TRBV7-8,TRBJ2-7,-,CASIVGIRGYEQYF,TGTGCCAGCATAGTAGGGATCAGGGGCTACGAGCAGTACTTC
TRBD2,TRBV6-6,TRBJ2-1,-,CASSPPSGGYNEQFF,TGTGCCAGCAGTCCACCTAGCGGGGGGTACAATGAGCAGTTCTTC
TRBD1,TRBV6-1,TRBJ1-6,-,CASSEWEGGQGGSPLHF,TGTGCCAGCAGTGAATGGGAAGGGGGACAGGGAGGTTCACCCCTCCACTTT
-,TRBV7-8,TRBJ2-5,-,CASSPRGGRGAGETQYF,TGTGCCAGCAGCCCCCGAGGGGGACGGGGGGCGGGGGAGACCCAGTACTTC
-,TRBV5-6,TRBJ2-7,-,CASSRLGGQGSYEQYF,TGTGCCAGCAGCCGGCTTGGGGGCCAGGGCTCCTACGAGCAGTACTTC
TRBD1,TRBV7-9,TRBJ1-1,once,CASSLGDSVMNTEAFF,TGTGCCAGCAGCTTAGGGGACAGTGTCATGAACACTGAAGCTTTCTTT
-,TRBV7-6,TRBJ2-1,-,CASSYDRNEQFF,TGTGCCAGCAGCTATGACAGGAATGAGCAGTTCTTC
TRBD2,TRBV11-2,TRBJ2-1,-,CASSSGLAGAHNEQFF,TGTGCCAGCAGCTCCGGACTAGCGGGGGCCCACAATGAGCAGTTCTTC
TRBD1,TRBV28,TRBJ2-7,once,CASNAPGQGTYEQYF,TGTGCCAGCAATGCTCCGGGACAGGGAACCTACGAGCAGTACTTC
TRBD1,TRBV6-1,TRBJ2-7,-,CASSERTGGDYEQYF,TGTGCCAGCAGTGAAAGGACAGGGGGGGACTACGAGCAGTACTTC
-,TRBV18,TRBJ1-6,-,CASSPRDIDNSPLHF,TGTGCCAGCTCACCAAGGGACATCGATAATTCACCCCTCCACTTT
-,TRBV7-9,TRBJ1-1,once,CASSLTFRENTEAFF,TGTGCCAGCAGTTTAACATTTCGGGAGAACACTGAAGCTTTCTTT
-,TRBV19,TRBJ2-1,-,CASSTSRFYEQFF,TGTGCCAGTAGTACCTCTAGGTTCTATGAGCAGTTCTTC
TRBD2,TRBV28,TRBJ2-7,-,CASSPLAGDYEQYF,TGTGCCAGCAGTCCTCTAGCGGGCGACTACGAGCAGTACTTC
-,TRBV18,TRBJ2-1,-,CASSPQDSLTYNEQFF,TGTGCCAGCTCACCACAGGACAGCCTAACCTACAATGAGCAGTTCTTC
TRBD1,TRBV9,TRBJ1-2,-,CASSAHRGANYGYTF,TGTGCCAGCAGCGCCCACAGGGGAGCTAACTATGGCTACACCTTC
-,TRBV6-5,TRBJ2-3,-,CASRETPSPTDTQYF,TGTGCCAGCAGAGAGACTCCCTCTCCCACAGATACGCAGTATTTT
-,TRBV28,TRBJ2-4,-,CASSLYGRVPLAKNIQYF,TGTGCCAGCAGTTTATATGGGCGCGTTCCTTTAGCCAAAAACATTCAGTACTTC
-,TRBV15,TRBJ1-5,-,CATRRVAGSSNQPQHF,TGTGCCACCAGGAGAGTGGCAGGGTCTAGCAATCAGCCCCAGCATTTT
-,TRBV27,TRBJ2-5,-,CASSWQGGETQYF,TGTGCCAGCAGTTGGCAGGGGGGCGAGACCCAGTACTTC
TRBD1,TRBV27,TRBJ1-5,few,CARRAAWTGDSNQPQHF,TGTGCCAGAAGGGCCGCATGGACAGGGGACAGCAATCAGCCCCAGCATTTT
-,TRBV6-1,TRBJ1-1,-,CASSSTAGVYTEAFF,TGTGCCAGCAGCTCGACGGCAGGGGTCTACACTGAAGCTTTCTTT
-,TRBV29-1,TRBJ2-5,-,CSVAKDLKETQYF,TGCAGCGTTGCCAAAGACTTAAAAGAGACCCAGTACTTC
-,TRBV19,TRBJ2-1,-,CASSPDRRLYNEQFF,TGTGCCAGTAGTCCTGACAGGAGGCTGTACAATGAGCAGTTCTTC
TRBD1,TRBV2,TRBJ2-7,-,CAGAGTGYEQYF,TGTGCCGGGGCCGGGACAGGCTACGAGCAGTACTTC
-,TRBV4-1,TRBJ2-5,-,CASSQDPTYETQYF,TGCGCCAGCAGCCAAGATCCTACTTATGAGACCCAGTACTTC
TRBD1,TRBV29-1,TRBJ2-5,-,CSAGTGAEETQYF,TGCAGCGCCGGGACAGGGGCCGAGGAGACCCAGTACTTC
-,TRBV5-1,TRBJ1-6,-,CASSLVGGNSPLHF,TGCGCCAGCAGCTTGGTCGGGGGAAATTCACCCCTCCACTTT
-,TRBV10-3,TRBJ1-1,once,CAISDQTDEAFF,TGTGCCATCAGTGATCAGACAGATGAAGCTTTCTTT
-,TRBV7-2,TRBJ2-3,-,CASSLRRENTDTQYF,TGTGCCAGCAGCTTACGGCGGGAAAACACAGATACGCAGTATTTT
TRBD1,TRBV10-2,TRBJ2-7,-,CASSGGQGRVEQYF,TGCGCCAGCAGTGGGGGACAGGGGAGAGTCGAGCAGTACTTC